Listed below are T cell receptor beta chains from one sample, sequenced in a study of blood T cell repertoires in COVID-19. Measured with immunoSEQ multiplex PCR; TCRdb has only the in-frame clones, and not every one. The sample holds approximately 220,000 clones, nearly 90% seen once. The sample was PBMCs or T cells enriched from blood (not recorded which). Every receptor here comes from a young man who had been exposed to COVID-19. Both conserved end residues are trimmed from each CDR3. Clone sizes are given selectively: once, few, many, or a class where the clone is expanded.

ASSTSWPPYEQY	TRBV7-2	TRBJ2-7	NA
ASSLAGTGNTEAF	TRBV11-2	TRBJ1-1	NA
ASSLATYEQY	TRBV14	TRBJ2-7	NA
ASSQAPGGWNTEAF	TRBV14	TRBJ1-1	NA
SVLGTGGNGYT	TRBV29-1	TRBJ1-2	NA
ASSPRGARANVLT	TRBV27	TRBJ2-6	NA
ASSLDPGTPYGYT	TRBV5-4	TRBJ1-2	NA
ASSITRVWGYT	TRBV19	TRBJ1-2	once
ASSALPGNQPQH	TRBV9	TRBJ1-5	once
ASSQVFDGGAETQY	TRBV14	TRBJ2-5	NA
ATSREGAGHGSEKLF	TRBV15	TRBJ1-4	few
ASCRCGNTDTQY	TRBV10-1	TRBJ2-3	NA
ASSDGGSSPLH	TRBV2	TRBJ1-6	NA
ASSPFGAGGPEETQY	TRBV4-1	TRBJ2-5	NA
ASSDTATYEQY	TRBV5-4	TRBJ2-7	NA
ASSSLHGYEQY	TRBV13	TRBJ2-7	once
ASSPPRERGGRETQY	TRBV3-1/TRBV3-2	TRBJ2-5	NA
ASSQVSSGGYNEQF	TRBV4-3	TRBJ2-1	few
ASSESPNTEAF	TRBV5-5	TRBJ1-1	NA
ASSPFSGGHNEQF	TRBV14	TRBJ2-1	NA
ATSRDLTRGTEAF	TRBV15	TRBJ1-1	NA
ASSLSLQNRNQPQH	TRBV27	TRBJ1-5	NA
ASSLTLQGEAF	TRBV7-3	TRBJ1-1	NA
ASSRLAGGANTGELF	TRBV4-1	TRBJ2-2	NA
ASTPGGGYEQF	TRBV11-3	TRBJ2-1	once
ASSPLRGGMLDTQY	TRBV11-2	TRBJ2-3	NA
ASSPRTGERAGELF	TRBV4-2	TRBJ2-2	NA
ASSRDRAHEQF	TRBV19	TRBJ2-1	NA
ASKSSVPAEAF	TRBV5-4	TRBJ1-1	NA
ASSSGFSNTEAF	TRBV19	TRBJ1-1	NA
ASSTGTGFTYEQY	TRBV5-1	TRBJ2-7	NA
ASSARQGRYEQY	TRBV7-2	TRBJ2-7	NA
ASSPKGWGEVIYTQY	TRBV3-1/TRBV3-2	TRBJ2-3	NA
ASRLDTGGVGYGYT	TRBV2	TRBJ1-2	NA
ASSPPGTVKDEQF	TRBV6-2/TRBV6-3	TRBJ2-1	NA
ASSYDRSYYGYT	TRBV6-5	TRBJ1-2	NA
ASSRTDSSNTEAF	TRBV7-9	TRBJ1-1	NA
ASSVEGSGAETQY	TRBV9	TRBJ2-5	NA
ASSYRDIYGYT	TRBV7-2	TRBJ1-2	NA
ASNRGTEAF	TRBV9	TRBJ1-1	NA
ASSMAADRAYGYT	TRBV5-1	TRBJ1-2	NA
ASSPLVALPQY	TRBV6-2/TRBV6-3	TRBJ2-3	few
ASRPTGGDRTQY	TRBV2	TRBJ2-5	NA
ASSLEAGHPYNEQF	TRBV5-4	TRBJ2-1	NA
ASSLKGAQAYEQY	TRBV19	TRBJ2-7	NA
ASSLWRGSRTGELF	TRBV27	TRBJ2-2	NA
ASSQDVVTGDGYT	TRBV4-1	TRBJ1-2	NA
ASRKRATGNTEAF	TRBV5-5	TRBJ1-1	NA